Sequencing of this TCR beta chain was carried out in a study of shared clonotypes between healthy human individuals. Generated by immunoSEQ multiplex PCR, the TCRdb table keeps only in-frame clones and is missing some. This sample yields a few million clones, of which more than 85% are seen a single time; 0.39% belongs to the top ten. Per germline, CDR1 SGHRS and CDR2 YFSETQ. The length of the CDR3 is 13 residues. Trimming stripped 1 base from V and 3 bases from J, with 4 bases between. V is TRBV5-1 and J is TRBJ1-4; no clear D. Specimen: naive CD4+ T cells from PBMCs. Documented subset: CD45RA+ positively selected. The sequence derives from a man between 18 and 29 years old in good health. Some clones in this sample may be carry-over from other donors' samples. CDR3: CASSLLPNEKLFF. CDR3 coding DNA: TGCGCCAGCAGCTTGCTTCCTAATGAAAAACTGTTTTTT.